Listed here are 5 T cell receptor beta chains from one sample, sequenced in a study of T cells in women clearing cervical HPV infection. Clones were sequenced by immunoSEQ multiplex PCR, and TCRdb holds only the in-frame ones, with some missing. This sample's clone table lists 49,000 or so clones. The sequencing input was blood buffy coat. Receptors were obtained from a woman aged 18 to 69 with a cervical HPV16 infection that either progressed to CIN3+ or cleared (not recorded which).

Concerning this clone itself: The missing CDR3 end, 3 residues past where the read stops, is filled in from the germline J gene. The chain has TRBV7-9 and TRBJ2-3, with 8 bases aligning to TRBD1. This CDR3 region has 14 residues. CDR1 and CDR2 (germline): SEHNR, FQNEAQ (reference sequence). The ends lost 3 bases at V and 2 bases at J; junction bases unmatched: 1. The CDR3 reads CASSLDRATDTQYF. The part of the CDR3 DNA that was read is TGTGCCAGCAGCTTGGACAGGGCCACAGATACG.

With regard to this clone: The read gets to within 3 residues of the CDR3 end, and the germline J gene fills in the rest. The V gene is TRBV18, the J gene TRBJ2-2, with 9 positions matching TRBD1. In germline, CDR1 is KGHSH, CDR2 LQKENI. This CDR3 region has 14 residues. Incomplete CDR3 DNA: TGTGCCAGCTCATCACAGGGGGCAGCCAACGTG. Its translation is CASSSQGAANV. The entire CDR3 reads CASSSQGAANVLFF.

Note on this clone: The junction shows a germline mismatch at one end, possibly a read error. CDR3 in amino acids: CASSLLYDGDSSHEQYF. The sequenced CDR3 bases are TGCGCCAGCAGCCTTTTATATGATGGGGACTCCTCCCACGAG. The chain has TRBV4-1 and TRBJ2-7; a weak D match, TRBD2 (6 bases). The read comes to an end 3 residues before the CDR3 does, leaving the germline J gene to fill in the end. Germline CDR1 and CDR2: MGHRA and YSYEKL. This CDR3 region has 17 residues.

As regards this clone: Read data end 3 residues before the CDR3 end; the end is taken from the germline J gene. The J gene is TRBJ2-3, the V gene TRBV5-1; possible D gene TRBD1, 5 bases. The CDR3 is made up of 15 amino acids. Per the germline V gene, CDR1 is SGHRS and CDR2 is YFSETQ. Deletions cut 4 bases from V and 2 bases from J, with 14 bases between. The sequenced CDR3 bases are TGCGCCAGCAGCCAAACAGGCCACCCCACAGATACG. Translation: CASSQTGHPTDT. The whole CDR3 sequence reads CASSQTGHPTDTQYF.

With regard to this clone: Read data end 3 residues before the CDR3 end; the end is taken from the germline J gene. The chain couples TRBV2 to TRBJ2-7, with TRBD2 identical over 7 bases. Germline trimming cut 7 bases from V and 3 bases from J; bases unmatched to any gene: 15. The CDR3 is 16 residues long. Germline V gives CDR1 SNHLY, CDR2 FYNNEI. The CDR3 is CASIPTEVAGNYEQYF. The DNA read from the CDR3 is TGTGCCAGCATCCCGACGGAGGTAGCGGGTAACTACGAG.